Detailed here is one T cell receptor beta chain. V was clipped by 5 bases and J by 0 bases, with 7 bases between them. This CDR3 has 14 amino acids. The germline V gene encodes CDR1 MDHEN and CDR2 SYDVKM. Original processing notes: By means of reference gene primer amplification, nucleated cell counts were estimated. Sequencing was performed with immunoSEQ multiplex PCR; in TCRdb, only in-frame clones are kept and a portion is missing. V, J and clone size derive from that table, while D and trimming were established from the DNA sequence. The table has roughly 97,000 clones, around four fifths seen once. The entry originates in a study of blood T cell repertoires in COVID-19. Whole-study context: Sites in the United States, Italy and Spain provided acute and convalescent COVID-19 samples. The cDNA or gDNA used as material had been derived from T cells, B-cell-depleted T cells, or PBMCs.

Sequencing input: peripheral blood. The chain uses TRBV28 and TRBJ1-4; D unclear. The TCR was taken from a man in his 60s with acute or convalescent COVID-19. CDR3 DNA: TGTGCCAGCAGTGCCTATACAACTAATGAAAAACTGTTTTTT. It encodes CASSAYTTNEKLFF. Looking up the rest from reference TRBV28 and TRBJ1-4 gives the full variable domain: DVKVTQSSRYLVKRTGEKVFLECVQDMDHENMFWYRQDPGLGLRLIYFSYDVKMKEKGDIPEGYSVSREKKERFSLILESASTNQTSMYLCASSAYTTNEKLFFGSGTQLSVL.